This T cell receptor beta chain was captured by sequencing in a study of T cell responses to AZD1222 COVID-19 vaccine. The wider study: Second-dose intervals of approximately 4 or approximately 12 weeks were pooled. Study findings and constraints: Across the whole spike, CD4 TCRs peaked at regions 160-218 and 743-854.

A word on this clone: Its target is unknown.

TCRdb's copy holds only in-frame clones and misses some; the assay was immunoSEQ multiplex PCR. The profile shows 150,000 or so clones, about 91% of them singletons. The TCR comes from an adult in good health. The source was peripheral blood, collected on day 0 of AZD1222 vaccination.

The DNA of the CDR3 is TGCGCCAGCAGCTTAACGTTCAGTGGGAGATCCTACGAGCAGTACTTC. It translates to CASSLTFSGRSYEQYF. The chain uses TRBV5-1 and TRBJ2-7; D is possibly TRBD2 (5 bases). This CDR3 comprises 16 residues. Germline values: CDR1 SGHRS, CDR2 YFSETQ. Trimming removed 2 bases at V and 1 base at J, with 16 bases between. Full variable domain (outside the CDR3, taken from reference TRBV5-1 and TRBJ2-7): KAGVTQTPRYLIKTRGQQVTLSCSPISGHRSVSWYQQTPGQGLQFLFEYFSETQRNKGNFPGRFSGRQFSNSRSEMNVSTLELGDSALYLCASSLTFSGRSYEQYFGPGTRLTVT.